Sequencing of this T cell receptor beta chain was carried out in a study of a mutant IDH1 vaccine in newly diagnosed glioma. At the level of the study: Earlier care involved radiotherapy, temozolomide, or both, and the majority received both.

Using immunoSEQ multiplex PCR, the repertoire was profiled, and TCRdb retains in-frame clones only, with some absent. The data contain about 32,000 clones, around 84% of them singletons. The sample holds a few counts of this clone. Its specificity is not known. V was clipped by 2 bases and J by 3 bases; unmatched bases: 1. Per the germline V gene, CDR1 is SGHVS and CDR2 is FQNEAQ. This CDR3 comprises 13 residues. The time point is: week 35, safety follow-up. A single vaccine dose contained 300 ug of mutant IDH1 20-mer peptide, and topical imiquimod was used with it. The V and J genes are TRBV7-8 and TRBJ2-7; 7 bases are a match to TRBD1. This receptor was obtained from a man aged 25-45 years with glioma. Sequenced material: PBMCs, taken from a glioma patient whose treatment included an IDH1 peptide vaccine. CDR3 in DNA: TGTGCCAGCAGCTTAAACAGGGGCTACGAGCAGTACTTC. Protein product: CASSLNRGYEQYF.